These T cell receptor beta chains were read from a single sample in a study of T cell changes during pregnancy in multiple sclerosis. Clones were read by immunoSEQ multiplex PCR, and TCRdb kept only the in-frame ones, dropping some. The sample carries roughly 49,000 clones, approximately 92% recorded once. The sequencing used peripheral blood, collected after pregnancy. These receptors were collected from a female donor with multiple sclerosis, enrolled in a pregnancy study. Each CDR3 is given with its conserved first and last residue. The D gene is left open where the match is weak. The size field is filled for only some rows; it gives once, few, many or a size class.

CASSPLDRVNEQYF,TGTGCCAGCAGCCCTTTGGACAGGGTTAACGAGCAGTACTTC,TRBD1,TRBJ2-7,NA,TRBV9
CASSREVFSNYGYTF,TGTGCCAGCAGCCGCGAGGTATTTTCTAACTATGGCTACACCTTC,NA,TRBJ1-2,NA,TRBV5-5
CASSLGGAGIGYTF,TGTGCCAGCAGCTTAGGGGGAGCGGGGATCGGCTACACCTTC,NA,TRBJ1-2,NA,TRBV7-2
CASSEYKRGYVQYF,TGTGCCAGCAGTGAATATAAAAGGGGTTACGTTCAGTACTTC,NA,TRBJ2-7,NA,TRBV25-1
CASSLWLAGTGGGGEQFF,TGTGCCAGCAGTTTATGGCTAGCGGGGACGGGGGGTGGTGGTGAGCAGTTCTTC,TRBD2,TRBJ2-1,NA,TRBV27
CASSISVNYGYTF,TGTGCCAGTAGTATTTCGGTAAACTATGGCTACACCTTC,NA,TRBJ1-2,once,TRBV19
CASSLVGTGVRKTEAFF,TGTGCCAGCAGCTTAGTCGGGACAGGGGTTCGGAAGACTGAAGCTTTCTTT,TRBD1,TRBJ1-1,NA,TRBV7-2
CAISSGAYTEAFF,TGTGCCATCAGTTCAGGGGCGTATACTGAAGCTTTCTTT,NA,TRBJ1-1,NA,TRBV10-3
CSVLLPTDSYEQYF,TGCAGCGTCCTCCTACCAACCGACTCCTACGAGCAGTACTTC,NA,TRBJ2-7,NA,TRBV29-1
CASSYWAAGQGQGAFF,TGTGCCAGCAGTTACTGGGCGGCGGGACAGGGCCAGGGAGCTTTCTTT,TRBD1,TRBJ1-1,NA,TRBV6-5
CAISESLTGDQPQHF,TGTGCCATCAGTGAGTCTCTAACAGGGGATCAGCCCCAGCATTTT,TRBD1,TRBJ1-5,NA,TRBV10-3
CASSELAGGPLAQYF,TGCGCCAGCAGCGAACTAGCGGGGGGGCCGTTGGCCCAGTACTTC,TRBD2,TRBJ2-5,NA,TRBV5-1
CASKEGTSGNTIYF,TGTGCCAGCAAGGAGGGGACCTCTGGAAACACCATATATTTT,NA,TRBJ1-3,NA,TRBV6-1
CASSQGTDETQPQHF,TGTGCCAGCAGCCAAGGGACAGACGAAACACAGCCCCAGCATTTT,NA,TRBJ1-5,NA,TRBV4-2
CASSVQGASTEAFF,TGTGCCAGCAGCGTCCAGGGGGCGAGCACTGAAGCTTTCTTT,TRBD1,TRBJ1-1,NA,TRBV7-3
CAISDPVGGNTEAFF,TGTGCCATCAGTGATCCCGTAGGGGGGAACACTGAAGCTTTCTTT,NA,TRBJ1-1,NA,TRBV10-3
CASSLHSGGAGELFF,TGTGCCAGCAGCTTACACAGCGGGGGGGCCGGGGAGCTGTTTTTT,TRBD2,TRBJ2-2,NA,TRBV11-3
CAWSLGQLNQPQHF,TGTGCCTGGAGCCTGGGACAGCTAAATCAGCCCCAGCATTTT,TRBD1,TRBJ1-5,NA,TRBV30
CASSLLPPGTEGIKSEKLFF,TGTGCCAGCTCCCTACTCCCACCCGGGACAGAGGGGATCAAGAGTGAAAAACTGTTTTTT,TRBD1,TRBJ1-4,NA,TRBV18
CASSGGGFSGGYEQFF,TGCGCCAGCAGCGGCGGGGGGTTTAGCGGGGGTTATGAGCAGTTCTTC,TRBD2,TRBJ2-1,NA,TRBV5-1
CAWSAGAGGYGYTF,TGTGCCTGGAGTGCCGGGGCAGGGGGCTATGGCTACACCTTC,TRBD1,TRBJ1-2,NA,TRBV30
CASSQDAGGELFF,TGCGCCAGCAGCCAAGACGCCGGCGGGGAGCTGTTTTTT,NA,TRBJ2-2,NA,TRBV4-1
CASSLTGHYGYTF,TGTGCCAGCAGCCTTACAGGGCACTATGGCTACACCTTC,NA,TRBJ1-2,NA,TRBV7-9